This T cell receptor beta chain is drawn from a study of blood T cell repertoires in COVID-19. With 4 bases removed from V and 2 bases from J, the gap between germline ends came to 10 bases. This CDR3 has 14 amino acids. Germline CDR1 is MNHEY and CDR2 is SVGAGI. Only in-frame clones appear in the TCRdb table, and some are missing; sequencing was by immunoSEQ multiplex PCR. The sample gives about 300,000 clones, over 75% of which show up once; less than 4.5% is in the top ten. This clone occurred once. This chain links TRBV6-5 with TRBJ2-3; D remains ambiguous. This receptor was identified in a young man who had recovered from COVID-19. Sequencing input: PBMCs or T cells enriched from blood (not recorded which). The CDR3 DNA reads TGTGCCAGCAGTTCTAACAGTAACACAGATACGCAGTATTTT. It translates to CASSSNSNTDTQYF.